This TCR beta chain is drawn from a study of blood T cell repertoires in COVID-19. Study in general: Nucleic acid was either cDNA or gDNA, and it came from T cells, B-cell-depleted T cells, or PBMCs.

Produced via immunoSEQ multiplex PCR; TCRdb's table is partial and in-frame only. Among approximately 150,000 clones listed, 80% to 90% were seen once. CDR1 is GTSNPN and CDR2 is SVGIG in the germline V gene (reference sequence). This CDR3 has 15 amino acids. The V and J ends lost 2 bases and 2 bases, in that order; junction bases with no gene match: 4. The TCR sequence derives from a woman aged 50 to 60 with acute or convalescent COVID-19. Sample: peripheral blood. This chain links TRBV30 with TRBJ2-2; TRBD1 aligns across 8 bases. CDR3 sequence (DNA): TGTGCCTGGAGTACCGGGACAGGTAACACCGGGGAGCTGTTTTTT. Its protein product is CAWSTGTGNTGELFF.